This TCR beta chain comes out of a study of regulatory T cells in long-lasting Graves disease. Study-wide results and limits: Patients with persistent disease shared roughly 3,000 public clonotypes, outpacing the approximately 870 shared by new patients.

The time point: persistent/refractory GD, antithyroid drugs over 5 years with positive TRAb. PBMC-extracted RNA yielded the TCR library. At least ten counts were recorded for this clonotype. Its antigen remains unidentified. Germline V gene lookup returns CDR1 SNHLY and CDR2 FYNNEI. Losses at the gene ends were 6 bases for V and 1 base for J; bases not matched to a gene: 6. The CDR3 totals 16 residues. CDR3-region Arm-PCR and iRepertoire HTBI primers produced the TCR beta libraries. Authors' processing steps: In the combined samples, under 80 TRBV and 14 TRBJ segments were identified. MiXCR was run by TCRdb on the multiplex PCR reads, yielding one entry per CDR3 protein. The V and J calls come from TCRdb's annotation, not from the publication. The sample has roughly 360,000 distinct CDR3 sequences, roughly 25% seen once; the top ten hold approximately 28%.

This TCR was sampled from a woman between 40 and 50 years old with Graves disease. The J gene is TRBJ2-2, the V gene TRBV2; 9 nucleotides line up with TRBD2. The sequences come from peripheral blood mononuclear cells (PBMCs), collected when the disease was refractory, from a patient treated with antithyroid drugs. The CDR3 nucleotides are TGTGCCAGCAGGAGAAGGACTAGCGTGAACACCGGGGAGCTGTTTTTT. Encoded protein: CASRRRTSVNTGELFF.